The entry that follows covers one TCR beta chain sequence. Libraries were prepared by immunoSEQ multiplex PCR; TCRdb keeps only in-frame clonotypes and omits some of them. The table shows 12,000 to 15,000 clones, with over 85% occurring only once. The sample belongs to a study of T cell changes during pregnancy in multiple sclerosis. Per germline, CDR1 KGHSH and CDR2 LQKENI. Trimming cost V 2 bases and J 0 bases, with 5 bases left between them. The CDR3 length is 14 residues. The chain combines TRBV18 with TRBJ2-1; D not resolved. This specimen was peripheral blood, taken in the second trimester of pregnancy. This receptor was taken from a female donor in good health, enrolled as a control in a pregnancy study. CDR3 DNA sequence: TGTGCCAGCTCACCAGAAGCCTCCTACAATGAGCAGTTCTTC. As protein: CASSPEASYNEQFF. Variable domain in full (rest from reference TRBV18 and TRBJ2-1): NAGVMQNPRHLVRRRGQEARLRCSPMKGHSHVYWYRQLPEEGLKFMVYLQKENIIDESGMPKERFSAEFPKEGPSILRIQQVVRGDSAAYFCASSPEASYNEQFFGPGTRLTVL.